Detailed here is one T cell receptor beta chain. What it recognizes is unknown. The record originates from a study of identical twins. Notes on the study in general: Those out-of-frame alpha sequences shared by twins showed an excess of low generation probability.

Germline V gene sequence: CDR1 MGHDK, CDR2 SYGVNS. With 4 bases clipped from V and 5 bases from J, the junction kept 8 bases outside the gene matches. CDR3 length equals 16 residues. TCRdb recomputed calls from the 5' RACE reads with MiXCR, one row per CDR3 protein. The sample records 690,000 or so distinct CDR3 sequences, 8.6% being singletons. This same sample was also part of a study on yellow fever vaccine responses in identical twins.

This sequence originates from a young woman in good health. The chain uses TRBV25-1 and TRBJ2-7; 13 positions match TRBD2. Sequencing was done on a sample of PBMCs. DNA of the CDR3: TGTGCCAGCAGTGGTGGGACTAGCGGGATCGCCCACGAGCAGTACTTC. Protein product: CASSGGTSGIAHEQYF.